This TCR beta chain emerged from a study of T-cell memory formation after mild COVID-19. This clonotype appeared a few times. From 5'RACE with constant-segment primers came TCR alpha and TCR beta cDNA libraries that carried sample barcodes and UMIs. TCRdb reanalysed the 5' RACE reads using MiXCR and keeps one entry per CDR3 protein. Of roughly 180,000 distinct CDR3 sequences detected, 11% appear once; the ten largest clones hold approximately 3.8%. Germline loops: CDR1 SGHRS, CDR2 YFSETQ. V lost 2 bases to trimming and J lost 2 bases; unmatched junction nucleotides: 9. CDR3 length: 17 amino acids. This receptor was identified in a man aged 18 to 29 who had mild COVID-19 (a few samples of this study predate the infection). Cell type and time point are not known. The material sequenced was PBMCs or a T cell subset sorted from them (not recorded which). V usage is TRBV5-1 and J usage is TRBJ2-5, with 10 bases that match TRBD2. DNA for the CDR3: TGCGCCAGCAGCTTTTTCGCTAGCGGGGGTCTACAAGAGACCCAGTACTTC. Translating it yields CASSFFASGGLQETQYF.